Listed here is a single TCR beta chain. The data stem from a study of blood T cell repertoires in COVID-19. Germline CDR1 and CDR2: SGHRS and YFSETQ. CDR3 size: 18 residues. Losses at the gene ends were 4 bases for V and 0 bases for J; bases not matched to a gene: 8. Measured with immunoSEQ multiplex PCR; TCRdb has only the in-frame clones, and not every one. This table holds 160,000 or so clones, more than 65% found once. The sample taken for sequencing was peripheral blood. This TCR came from a woman aged 80 or over with acute or convalescent COVID-19. The chain uses TRBV5-1 and TRBJ1-5; TRBD1 matches 12 bases. The CDR3 spells CASSPGTGGYNSNQPQHF. DNA for the CDR3: TGCGCCAGCAGCCCCGGGACAGGGGGCTACAATAGCAATCAGCCCCAGCATTTT. Combining the CDR3 with reference TRBV5-1 and TRBJ1-5 gives the whole variable domain KAGVTQTPRYLIKTRGQQVTLSCSPISGHRSVSWYQQTPGQGLQFLFEYFSETQRNKGNFPGRFSGRQFSNSRSEMNVSTLELGDSALYLCASSPGTGGYNSNQPQHFGDGTRLSIL.